The present entry profiles one TCR beta chain with its context. What it binds is unknown. CDR1 MNHEY and CDR2 SVGAGI come from the germline V gene. V was pared by 8 bases and J by 0 bases, with 11 bases between. The CDR3 has 15 amino acids. The sample comes from a study of cytomegalovirus exposure and HLA in healthy donors. Notes on the study in general: From TCR beta sequences, most subjects' HLA-A and HLA-B alleles were reportedly predicted accurately.

PCR used 60 Vbeta primers and 13 Jbeta primers. Sequenced by immunoSEQ multiplex PCR; TCRdb stores in-frame clones only, minus some. The data show tens of thousands of clones, and the top ten clones hold 5.5%. The TCR comes from a girl aged 10 to 17 in good health and CMV-seropositive. The sequencing input was PBMCs. J is TRBJ2-6 and V is TRBV6-5, with a tentative D call TRBD1 (5 bases). CDR3 region: CASGLQVSGANVLTF. The CDR3 DNA is TGTGCCAGCGGCTTACAGGTCTCTGGGGCCAACGTCCTGACTTTC.